These 32 T cell receptor beta chains were all obtained from the same sample, sequenced in a study of T cell responses to AZD1222 COVID-19 vaccine (dated by TCRdb to the early 2020s). Reading the label with the study, this specimen's time point is: baseline before first vaccination. Libraries were built with the immunoSEQ multiplex PCR assay. In its TCRdb copy, this immuneACCESS table keeps in-frame sequences only and misses some clones. Where compared with another copy, unresolved V genes explain less than half of these, and the others have no known cause. The sample table holds 140,000 to 150,000 clones, of which approximately 90% were seen once. The ten largest clones take up 5.1% of the sample. This specimen consisted of peripheral blood, obtained on day 0 of AZD1222 vaccination. The receptor source for this set is an adult in good health.

V and J are TRBV6-5 and TRBJ2-2; perhaps D is TRBD1 or TRBD2 (6 bases each). Germline V CDR1 and CDR2: MNHEY, SVGAGI. Deletions cut 7 bases from V and 4 bases from J, with 16 bases between. The CDR3 sequence is 15 residues long. The CDR3 spells CASTTGGSGTGELFF. CDR3 coding DNA: TGTGCCAGCACCACCGGGGGCTCTGGCACCGGGGAGCTGTTTTTT.

The V gene is TRBV7-6, the J gene TRBJ1-2; D perhaps matches TRBD1 (5 bases). CDR3 length: 18 amino acids. Deletions cut 1 base from V and 1 base from J, with 19 bases between. Germline CDR1 is SGHVS and CDR2 is FNYEAQ. The CDR3: CASSLGRGDGSINYGYTF. DNA for the CDR3: TGTGCCAGCAGCTTAGGTCGAGGGGACGGCTCTATTAACTATGGCTACACCTTC.

CDR3 region: CASSLAGGEQYF. CDR3 nucleotides: TGTGCCAGCTCACTAGCGGGAGGCGAGCAGTACTTC. This rearrangement joins TRBV18 to TRBJ2-7; 10 nucleotides align to TRBD2. Trimming removed 4 bases from V and 6 bases from J; junction bases left unmatched: 0. CDR1 and CDR2 (germline): KGHSH, LQKENI. The CDR3 is 12 residues long.

This chain joins TRBV9 and TRBJ1-5; the D is unclear. Germline V gives CDR1 SGDLS, CDR2 YYNGEE. The V and J ends lost 1 base and 0 bases respectively, with 8 bases between them. This CDR3 is 15 amino acids long. DNA for the CDR3: TGTGCCAGCAGCGTAAGCGGACTTAGCAATCAGCCCCAGCATTTT. This encodes CASSVSGLSNQPQHF.

This sequence joins TRBV28 and TRBJ1-2; TRBD1 agrees at 10 bases. After removal of 3 bases from V and 8 bases from J, the junction contained 6 bases not matched to a gene. CDR1 is MDHEN and CDR2 is SYDVKM in the germline V gene. The length of the CDR3 is 14 residues. CDR3 DNA: TGTGCCAGCAGTTTCGGACAGGGGGTTGACGGCTACACCTTC. It is translated as CASSFGQGVDGYTF.

The chain has TRBV7-2 and TRBJ1-2, with D unresolved. V lost 4 bases, J lost 4 bases, and 19 bases lay in between. The CDR3 is made up of 16 amino acids. Germline V gene lookup returns CDR1 SGHTA and CDR2 FQGNSA. CDR3 region: CASSSPRRTNGYGYTF. As DNA, the CDR3 is TGTGCCAGCAGCTCTCCTCGACGGACTAATGGCTATGGCTACACCTTC.

The rearrangement joins TRBV6-2 or TRBV6-3 to TRBJ2-2, with 9 bases that match TRBD2. V lost 6 bases to trimming and J lost 0 bases; unmatched junction nucleotides: 5. The CDR3 spans 16 residues. CDR1 is MNHEY and CDR2 is SVGEGT in the germline V gene. This CDR3 reads CASSLGTSSNTGELFF. Here the CDR3 DNA reads TGTGCCAGCAGCCTCGGGACTAGCTCGAACACCGGGGAGCTGTTTTTT.

The chain combines TRBV2 with TRBJ2-7, with D possibly matching TRBD2 (5 bases). The CDR3 spans 13 residues. Between the trimmed V and J ends, which lost 6 bases and 2 bases, there was a span of 11 bases. Germline V CDR1 and CDR2: SNHLY, FYNNEI. Here the CDR3 DNA reads TGTGCCAGCAGGGCCGGGGTCCCCTACGAGCAGTACTTC. Translating it yields CASRAGVPYEQYF.

In this sample, this clone turned up a few times. Within the sample, other DNA sequences also encode this same CDR3. The chain is built from TRBV7-2 and TRBJ2-2; TRBD2 matches 7 bases. J lost 6 bases, V lost 5 bases, and 6 bases had no gene match. This CDR3 has 14 amino acids. Germline V lookup: CDR1 SGHTA, CDR2 FQGNSA. CDR3 bases: TGTGCCAGCAGCCCGGGACTACCCCCCGGGGAGCTGTTTTTT. Encoded protein: CASSPGLPPGELFF.

This rearrangement joins TRBV5-6 to TRBJ1-6; D is undetermined. This CDR3 contains 16 residues. V lost 0 bases, J lost 8 bases, and 15 bases lay in between. Germline-derived CDR1 and CDR2 are SGHDT and YYEEEE. The chain's CDR3 is CASSLVASPYDSPLHF. Written as DNA, the CDR3 is TGTGCCAGCAGCTTGGTAGCATCTCCATATGATTCACCCCTCCACTTT.

This CDR3 is CASSLTGGYEQYF. CDR3 nucleotide sequence: TGCGCCAGCAGCTTGACGGGGGGCTACGAGCAGTACTTC. The V gene is TRBV5-1, the J gene TRBJ2-7, with TRBD2 matching over 7 bases. V shed 1 base, J shed 3 bases, and the junction held 1 base outside the gene matches. This CDR3 is 13 amino acids long. Germline CDR1 reads SGHRS; CDR2 reads YFSETQ. The variable domain in full, with the rest retrieved from reference TRBV5-1 and TRBJ2-7, is KAGVTQTPRYLIKTRGQQVTLSCSPISGHRSVSWYQQTPGQGLQFLFEYFSETQRNKGNFPGRFSGRQFSNSRSEMNVSTLELGDSALYLCASSLTGGYEQYFGPGTRLTVT.

The J gene is TRBJ2-5, the V gene TRBV18; D is unresolved. Germline values: CDR1 KGHSH, CDR2 LQKENI. The ends were cut back, 3 bases at V and 5 bases at J, with 10 bases in the middle. There are 13 residues in the CDR3. DNA for the CDR3: TGTGCCAGCTCACCGGGATTTGGGGAGACCCAGTACTTC. This sequence encodes CASSPGFGETQYF.

V usage is TRBV2 and J usage is TRBJ2-6; D unresolved. Trimming took off 6 bases at V and 2 bases at J, with 11 bases between the two ends. The CDR3 length is 15 residues. Germline CDR1 and CDR2: SNHLY and FYNNEI. CDR3 DNA: TGTGCCAGCAGGGACCGGGCGACTGGGGCCAACGTCCTGACTTTC. Protein: CASRDRATGANVLTF.

J is TRBJ2-1 and V is TRBV11-2, with 11 bases that match TRBD2. CDR1 SGHAT and CDR2 FQNNGV come from the germline V gene. Germline trimming cut 1 base from V and 2 bases from J; bases unmatched to any gene: 4. CDR3 length: 17 amino acids. CDR3 bases: TGTGCCAGCAGCTTAGCCGGGACTAGCGGTGCCTACAATGAGCAGTTCTTC. Translating gives CASSLAGTSGAYNEQFF.

The V call is TRBV6-2 or TRBV6-3, the J call TRBJ1-5; D is possibly TRBD1 (5 bases). This CDR3 has 14 residues. Germline CDR1 MNHEY, CDR2 SVGEGT. The V and J ends lost 4 bases and 5 bases respectively, with 12 bases between them. CDR3 DNA: TGTGCCAGCAGTTTACCACAGGCCCATCAGCCCCAGCATTTT. This translates into CASSLPQAHQPQHF.

The chain uses TRBV24-1 and TRBJ2-5; the D gene is possibly TRBD2 (7 bases). CDR3 size: 15 residues. Germline CDR1 and CDR2: KGHDR and SFDVKD. Trimming took off 5 bases at V and 3 bases at J, with 15 bases between the two ends. The CDR3 nucleotides are TGTGCCACCAGTGGGCCAGGAGGGGGGGAAGAGACCCAGTACTTC. This gives the protein CATSGPGGGEETQYF.

The chain links TRBV3-1 (or the pseudogene TRBV3-2) to TRBJ1-4; D might be TRBD1 (5 bases). This CDR3 is 14 amino acids long. CDR1 is LGHDT, CDR2 YNNKEL, per germline (reference sequence). V was trimmed by 0 bases and J by 8 bases, leaving 10 bases between them. The CDR3 sequence is CASSQDPGQEKLFF. The CDR3 nucleotides read TGTGCCAGCAGCCAAGATCCAGGGCAAGAAAAACTGTTTTTT.

The V gene is TRBV6-2 or TRBV6-3, the J gene TRBJ1-5; possible D gene TRBD1, 6 bases. Germline values: CDR1 MNHEY, CDR2 SVGEGT. The CDR3 has 16 amino acids. Trimming removed 1 base at V and 4 bases at J, with 14 bases between. Here the CDR3 DNA reads TGTGCCAGCAGTTACTGGGGGCGCGGGAGGAATCAGCCCCAGCATTTT. It is translated as CASSYWGRGRNQPQHF.

The V and J genes are TRBV7-2 and TRBJ2-1, with TRBD2 identical over 7 bases. The germline V gene encodes CDR1 SGHTA and CDR2 FQGNSA. CDR3 length: 15 residues. Trimming cost V 0 bases and J 6 bases; bases outside gene matches: 5. As DNA, the CDR3 is TGTGCCAGCAGCTTAGCGTGGACTAGAGGCAATGAGCAGTTCTTC. Translated, it gives CASSLAWTRGNEQFF.

Judged by abundance, this clone is medium-sized (0.01 to 0.1%). The chain carries TRBV9 and TRBJ1-1; D remains ambiguous. There are 13 residues in the CDR3. The germline V gene has CDR1 SGDLS and CDR2 YYNGEE. The ends were cut back, 4 bases at V and 7 bases at J, with 14 bases in the middle. DNA for the CDR3: TGTGCCAGCAGCCCCCGAGGCGCTAGTGAAGCTTTCTTT. The encoded protein is CASSPRGASEAFF.

This sequence joins TRBV19 and TRBJ2-1, with 14 bases fitting TRBD2. Germline CDR1 is LNHDA and CDR2 is SQIVND (reference sequence). V shed 4 bases, J shed 4 bases, and the junction held 9 bases outside the gene matches. There are 18 residues in the CDR3. The CDR3 DNA follows: TGTGCCAGTAGTAGGACTAGCGGGGGGATAAGGTGGTACAATGAGCAGTTCTTC. Its translation is CASSRTSGGIRWYNEQFF. Full variable domain (rest looked up from reference TRBV19 and TRBJ2-1): DGGITQSPKYLFRKEGQNVTLSCEQNLNHDAMYWYRQDPGQGLRLIYYSQIVNDFQKGDIAEGYSVSREKKESFPLTVTSAQKNPTAFYLCASSRTSGGIRWYNEQFFGPGTRLTVL.

The V gene is TRBV3-1 (or the pseudogene TRBV3-2), the J gene TRBJ1-2; D is unclear. CDR1 and CDR2 (germline): LGHDT, YNNKEL (reference sequence). Deletions cut 3 bases from V and 3 bases from J, with 14 bases between. The CDR3 loop spans 15 amino acids. This CDR3 is CASSHLSRIDYGYTF. The CDR3 DNA follows: TGTGCCAGCAGCCATTTGAGCAGGATCGACTATGGCTACACCTTC.

V usage is TRBV3-1 (or the pseudogene TRBV3-2) and J usage is TRBJ2-7; 8 bases align to TRBD1. CDR1 and CDR2 from the germline V gene are LGHDT and YNNKEL (reference sequence). The CDR3 runs 18 residues. The ends lost 4 bases at V and 4 bases at J; junction bases unmatched: 18. This chain's CDR3 is CASSPGDRTTRGPYEQYF. As DNA, the CDR3 is TGTGCCAGCAGCCCAGGGGACAGGACAACGAGGGGCCCGTACGAGCAGTACTTC.

CDR3 nucleotide sequence: TGTGCCAGCTCACCCAATCCGCCAGGAAACACCATATATTTT. Translating gives CASSPNPPGNTIYF. This chain joins TRBV18 and TRBJ1-3, with D unresolved. The CDR3 length is 14 residues. Germline lookup yields CDR1 KGHSH and CDR2 LQKENI. Trimming removed 3 bases from V and 4 bases from J, with 10 bases in between.

This clone came up once. The V gene is TRBV5-8, the J gene TRBJ2-7; D is unresolved. This CDR3 has 14 residues. V was trimmed by 3 bases and J by 1 base, leaving 11 bases between them. The V gene's germline CDR1 is SGHTS and CDR2 YDEGEE. CDR3 nucleotide sequence: TGTGCCAGCAGCTCCCTCGTCCCGTCCTACGAGCAGTACTTC. This codes for CASSSLVPSYEQYF.

The chain combines TRBV5-6 with TRBJ2-7; 14 bases are a match to TRBD2. The CDR3 has 16 amino acids. V lost 3 bases, J lost 0 bases, and 2 bases stayed unmatched. The germline V gene has CDR1 SGHDT and CDR2 YYEEEE. The CDR3 loop reads CASSWGLAGDSYEQYF. The CDR3 DNA follows: TGTGCCAGCAGCTGGGGACTAGCGGGAGACTCCTACGAGCAGTACTTC.

Points on this clone: Germline and junction disagree at one end, which may indicate a read error. This chain links TRBV5-6 with TRBJ1-2, with 10 positions matching TRBD1. The CDR3 loop spans 14 amino acids. Germline V gene lookup returns CDR1 SGHDT and CDR2 YYEEEE. CDR3 sequence: CAISRIDRGHGYTF. CDR3 nucleotide sequence: TGTGCCATCAGCCGAATTGACAGGGGGCATGGCTACACCTTC. The variable domain in full, completed from reference TRBV5-6 and TRBJ1-2, reads DAGVTQSPTHLIKTRGQQVTLRCSPKSGHDTVSWYQQALGQGPQFIFQYYEEEERQRGNFPDRFSGHQFPNYSSELNVNALLLGDSALYLCAISRIDRGHGYTFGSGTRLTVV.

This clone was observed a single time. This chain links TRBV3-1 (or the pseudogene TRBV3-2) with TRBJ2-7; 10 nucleotides match TRBD2. Germline lookup yields CDR1 LGHDT and CDR2 YNNKEL (reference sequence). V gave up 4 bases and J gave up 4 bases; unmatched junction bases: 10. CDR3 length: 16 amino acids. The CDR3 sequence: CASSPPTASGRYEQYF. In DNA, the CDR3 is TGTGCCAGCAGCCCCCCTACTGCTAGCGGGAGATACGAGCAGTACTTC.

The chain couples TRBV28 to TRBJ1-6, with D perhaps matching TRBD1 (6 bases). The CDR3 is 20 residues long. Germline lookup yields CDR1 MDHEN and CDR2 SYDVKM. V lost 7 bases to trimming and J lost 11 bases, with 36 bases between them. The CDR3 loop is CASNKSGGRTTRAAQAPLHF. For the CDR3, the DNA is TGTGCCAGCAACAAAAGCGGGGGCAGGACGACAAGGGCGGCTCAGGCACCCCTCCACTTT.

The V gene is TRBV19, the J gene TRBJ1-1; TRBD1 is a possible D gene (5 bases). The CDR3 loop spans 12 amino acids. CDR1 is LNHDA, CDR2 SQIVND, per germline (reference sequence). The V and J ends lost 6 bases and 6 bases respectively, with 11 bases between them. CDR3 loop: CASRRGASEAFF. For the CDR3, the DNA is TGTGCCAGTAGACGAGGGGCCTCTGAAGCTTTCTTT. Looking up the rest from reference TRBV19 and TRBJ1-1 gives the full variable domain: DGGITQSPKYLFRKEGQNVTLSCEQNLNHDAMYWYRQDPGQGLRLIYYSQIVNDFQKGDIAEGYSVSREKKESFPLTVTSAQKNPTAFYLCASRRGASEAFFGQGTRLTVV.

This chain uses TRBV7-9 with TRBJ2-5, with 8 bases fitting TRBD2. V was clipped by 8 bases and J by 0 bases; unmatched bases: 5. The CDR3 has 14 residues. The germline V gene encodes CDR1 SEHNR and CDR2 FQNEAQ (reference sequence). CDR3 DNA: TGTGCCAGCCGCCCGGGAGGGAACCAAGAGACCCAGTACTTC. It specifies CASRPGGNQETQYF.

This sequence joins TRBV7-2 and TRBJ1-1; weak D call: TRBD1 (5 bases). Trimming cost V 6 bases and J 6 bases, with 20 bases left between them. Per the germline V gene, CDR1 is SGHTA and CDR2 is FQGNSA. The CDR3 is 15 amino acids. The CDR3 region is CASRRPGRATAEAFF. In DNA form, the CDR3 reads TGTGCCAGCAGGCGGCCGGGACGGGCTACAGCTGAAGCTTTCTTT.